The 21 T cell receptor beta chains below all came from one sample that was sequenced in a study of beta chain features in type 1 diabetes. All of the isolated RNA was reverse transcribed, so expressed TCRB transcripts were sequenced. Sequencing used immunoSEQ multiplex PCR; TCRdb keeps in-frame clones, though not all of them. The sample comprises about 470,000 clones, around 28% of which are singletons, and about 0.065% rests with the top ten. Sequencing was carried out using naive CD4+ T cells from blood. Receptor source: a man aged 18 to 35 in good health.

This clone showed up just a few times. The J gene is TRBJ2-7, the V gene TRBV25-1, with 8 bases lining up with TRBD1. CDR3 length equals 14 residues. The germline CDR1 and CDR2 sequences are MGHDK and SYGVNS. Losses at the gene ends were 5 bases for V and 5 bases for J; bases not matched to a gene: 8. In DNA, the CDR3 is TGTGCCAGCAGTCTCACTAGGACAGGGCACGAGCAGTACTTC. Protein product: CASSLTRTGHEQYF.

The V call is TRBV5-6, the J call TRBJ2-4; no definite D call. The CDR3 is made up of 14 amino acids. Germline lookup yields CDR1 SGHDT and CDR2 YYEEEE. The V gene lost 4 bases and the J gene lost 0 bases, with 8 bases spanning the gap. The CDR3 sequence is CASSPYSAKNIQYF. The CDR3 DNA reads as TGTGCCAGCAGCCCCTACTCAGCCAAAAACATTCAGTACTTC.

This chain joins TRBV28 and TRBJ2-3; weak D call: TRBD2 (5 bases). V shed 4 bases and J shed 0 bases, with 11 bases lying between them. The germline V gene encodes CDR1 MDHEN and CDR2 SYDVKM. The CDR3 consists of 15 residues. The CDR3 DNA is TGTGCCAGCAGTTCATCCGGACTGAGCACAGATACGCAGTATTTT. It yields the protein CASSSSGLSTDTQYF.

The chain uses TRBV20-1 and TRBJ2-5; TRBD1 might be the D (5 bases). CDR1 is DFQATT and CDR2 is SNEGSKA in the germline V gene (reference sequence). The CDR3 extends over 11 amino acids. CDR3 nucleotides: TGCTCAACCAGGGTCCAAGAGACCCAGTACTTC. This encodes CSTRVQETQYF.

This sequence joins TRBV5-1 and TRBJ2-1; D might be TRBD2 (6 bases). V was pared by 4 bases and J by 13 bases, with 15 bases between. CDR1 and CDR2 from the germline V gene are SGHRS and YFSETQ. CDR3 size: 12 residues. CDR3 region: CASSPDYTKQFF. CDR3 DNA: TGCGCCAGCAGCCCGGACTATACAAAACAGTTCTTC.

This rearrangement joins TRBV10-3 to TRBJ2-5; D not certain. The CDR3 is 13 amino acids. Trimming pared 6 bases from V and 0 bases from J, leaving 8 bases between. The germline V gene has CDR1 ENHRY and CDR2 SYGVKD. The CDR3 DNA reads as TGTGCCATCAGGACCAAGAACCAAGAGACCCAGTACTTC. As protein: CAIRTKNQETQYF.

The chain links TRBV11-2 to TRBJ2-5; D possibly matches TRBD1 or TRBD2 (7 bases each). Germline V gene sequence: CDR1 SGHAT, CDR2 FQNNGV. V was cut by 5 bases and J by 0 bases, with 16 bases left in between. The CDR3 spans 16 residues. This CDR3 is CASSNTGDYDQETQYF. The CDR3 DNA sequence: TGTGCCAGCAGCAACACAGGGGACTACGACCAAGAGACCCAGTACTTC.

The rearrangement joins TRBV5-1 to TRBJ2-3, with D uncertain. V lost 7 bases, J lost 2 bases, and 14 bases lay in between. Germline-derived CDR1 and CDR2 are SGHRS and YFSETQ. The CDR3 extends over 14 amino acids. CDR3 loop: CASGPGYSTDTQYF. Written as DNA, the CDR3 is TGCGCCAGCGGCCCCGGTTACTCCACAGATACGCAGTATTTT.

The genes are TRBV5-5 and TRBJ2-7, with 9 bases fitting TRBD1. The CDR3 has 15 amino acids. V dropped 1 base and J dropped 0; count of bases not matched to a gene: 2. Germline CDR1 and CDR2: SGHKS and YYEKEE (reference sequence). The CDR3 bases are TGTGCCAGCAGCTTGACAGGGGGCGACTCCTACGAGCAGTACTTC. Residues: CASSLTGGDSYEQYF.

This clone was seen a handful of times. V gene TRBV30 combines with J gene TRBJ2-7, with 8 bases matching TRBD2. The V and J ends lost 2 bases and 6 bases, in that order; junction bases with no gene match: 9. The germline V gene has CDR1 GTSNPN and CDR2 SVGIG (reference sequence). The CDR3 is 14 residues long. CDR3 sequence reads: CAWSREGGRFEQYF. The CDR3 coding sequence is TGTGCCTGGAGTCGGGAGGGCGGGAGATTCGAGCAGTACTTC.

The chain couples TRBV30 to TRBJ2-5; 9 bases fit TRBD1. The last part of the DNA fits TRBJ2-7 better; the J call may be wrong. Germline CDR1 reads GTSNPN; CDR2 reads SVGIG (reference sequence). The length of the CDR3 is 13 residues. The CDR3 protein is CALGTGTVGEQYF. CDR3 coding DNA: TGTGCCTTAGGGACAGGGACGGTCGGCGAGCAGTACTTC.

This chain's CDR3 is CASSYSIAQGEKTQYF. Here the CDR3 DNA reads TGTGCCAGCAGTTACTCGATAGCACAGGGCGAGAAGACCCAGTACTTC. V and J are TRBV6-6 and TRBJ2-5, with D possibly being TRBD1 (6 bases). The CDR3 runs to 16 residues. CDR1 and CDR2 from the germline V gene are MNHNY and SVGAGI (reference sequence). Trimming pared 0 bases from V and 6 bases from J, leaving 17 bases between.

The chain couples TRBV29-1 to TRBJ2-3; D possibly corresponds to TRBD2 (6 bases). The CDR3 extends over 15 amino acids. Trimming pared 4 bases from V and 0 bases from J, leaving 14 bases between. CDR1 is SQVTM, CDR2 ANQGSEA, per germline. The CDR3 is CSVGRDSTSTDTQYF. As DNA, the CDR3 is TGCAGCGTTGGCCGGGACTCCACTAGCACAGATACGCAGTATTTT.

This chain uses TRBV25-1 with TRBJ2-3, with unresolved D. Looked up from germline, CDR1 is MGHDK and CDR2 is SYGVNS. V shed 1 base and J shed 4 bases, with 12 bases lying between them. This CDR3 region has 15 residues. CDR3 sequence reads: CASSEWGFGADTQYF. Here the CDR3 DNA reads TGTGCCAGCAGTGAATGGGGTTTTGGGGCAGATACGCAGTATTTT.

This chain uses TRBV28 with TRBJ1-1; the D is unclear. Germline V CDR1 and CDR2: MDHEN, SYDVKM. The CDR3 sequence is 15 residues long. V was shortened by 4 bases and J by 6 bases, with 18 bases between the two germline ends. The CDR3 sequence is CASSSSDTPGSEAFF. The CDR3, as DNA: TGTGCCAGCAGTTCCAGCGACACGCCTGGCTCTGAAGCTTTCTTT. The full variable domain, completed using reference TRBV28 and TRBJ1-1, is DVKVTQSSRYLVKRTGEKVFLECVQDMDHENMFWYRQDPGLGLRLIYFSYDVKMKEKGDIPEGYSVSREKKERFSLILESASTNQTSMYLCASSSSDTPGSEAFFGQGTRLTVV.

The chain links TRBV29-1 to TRBJ1-2; 9 bases line up with TRBD1. The CDR3 totals 13 residues. V was clipped by 5 bases and J by 8 bases; unmatched bases: 9. Looked up from germline, CDR1 is SQVTM and CDR2 is ANQGSEA. The CDR3 DNA follows: TGCAGCGTTCTACCGGGACAGGGATGGGGCTACACCTTC. It yields the protein CSVLPGQGWGYTF.

This chain uses TRBV29-1 with TRBJ2-2, with D perhaps matching TRBD2 (5 bases). Between the trimmed V and J ends, which lost 4 bases and 5 bases, there was a span of 5 bases. Germline V gene sequence: CDR1 SQVTM, CDR2 ANQGSEA. The CDR3 sequence is 11 residues long. The CDR3 DNA sequence: TGCAGCGTTGGGAGGACCGGGGAGCTGTTTTTT. It translates to CSVGRTGELFF.

This chain uses TRBV25-1 with TRBJ2-7; D might be TRBD1 or TRBD2, each matching 7 bases. The V gene lost 4 bases and the J gene lost 2 bases, with 15 bases spanning the gap. The CDR3 has 15 residues. Germline CDR1 and CDR2: MGHDK and SYGVNS. The CDR3, as DNA: TGTGCCAGCAGTGTTCCAGGGGGGGGAACCTACGAGCAGTACTTC. Translating gives CASSVPGGGTYEQYF.

This rearrangement joins TRBV7-2 to TRBJ1-2; 7 bases match TRBD1. Germline CDR1 SGHTA, CDR2 FQGNSA. Losses at the gene ends were 5 bases for V and 4 bases for J; bases not matched to a gene: 10. The CDR3 spans 15 residues. CDR3 in DNA: TGTGCCAGCAGCCACCCCGGGACAGCCTTCTATGGCTACACCTTC. Amino acid sequence: CASSHPGTAFYGYTF.

The chain employs TRBV27 and TRBJ2-3; 11 bases fit TRBD2. Germline lookup yields CDR1 MNHEY and CDR2 SMNVEV (reference sequence). The length of the CDR3 is 17 residues. The junction had 4 bases not matched to a gene; V was cut back by 0 bases and J by 2 bases. DNA for the CDR3: TGTGCCAGCAGTTTATCCCAACTAGCGGGAGTCACAGATACGCAGTATTTT. It yields the protein CASSLSQLAGVTDTQYF.

Only a few counts were recorded for this clone. The chain employs TRBV7-2 and TRBJ2-3, with 12 bases aligning to TRBD2. The CDR3 runs 17 residues. The germline V gene has CDR1 SGHTA and CDR2 FQGNSA. Trimming cost V 5 bases and J 0 bases; bases outside gene matches: 6. CDR3 bases: TGTGCCAGCAGCCCTGGACTAGCGGGGATTAGCACAGATACGCAGTATTTT. Its protein is CASSPGLAGISTDTQYF.